These 2 T cell receptor beta chains were all obtained from the same sample, sequenced in a study of blood T cell repertoires in COVID-19. Only in-frame clones appear in the TCRdb table, and some are missing; sequencing was by immunoSEQ multiplex PCR. The data show under 350,000 clones, 70% to 90% seen once. Sequencing was performed on peripheral blood. Receptors were obtained from a man aged 65 to 85 with acute or convalescent COVID-19.

As concerns this clone: Different DNA sequences within this sample yield the same CDR3. The chain carries TRBV7-2 and TRBJ2-1; tentatively, D is TRBD2 (6 bases). With 5 bases removed from V and 8 bases from J, the gap between germline ends came to 16 bases. Germline V CDR1 and CDR2: SGHTA, FQGNSA. There are 14 residues in the CDR3. In DNA form, the CDR3 reads TGTGCCAGCAGCCTAAGTATCACGGGGGATGAGCAGTTCTTC. This gives the protein CASSLSITGDEQFF.

The chain employs TRBV2 and TRBJ2-1, with D perhaps matching TRBD2 (6 bases). Trimming pared 1 base from V and 3 bases from J, leaving 10 bases between. Germline lookup yields CDR1 SNHLY and CDR2 FYNNEI. The CDR3 spans 15 residues. The CDR3 region has the DNA TGTGCCAGCAGTGAAGGACGGGGGAGCTACAATGAGCAGTTCTTC. Its protein product is CASSEGRGSYNEQFF.